The rows below give T cell receptor beta chains drawn from one sample of a study of T-cell reconstitution after alpha-beta-depleted transplantation in children. A single record per CDR3 protein comes from TCRdb applying MiXCR to the PCR reads. The data hold just over 350,000 distinct CDR3 sequences, with 10% to 15% observed a single time. This specimen was PBMCs, taken from the stem cell graft. These receptor sequences come from a human donor who donated a stem cell graft to a child with Fanconi anemia. Both conserved end residues are part of each CDR3. The order of the fields is CDR3 protein, V gene, clone size, J gene. Clone size, where shown, is once, few, many, or a class for clones that have expanded.

CDR3 protein: CASSQGDRSNTEAFF
V gene: TRBV4-2
clone size: many
J gene: TRBJ1-1

CDR3 protein: CASSGQGYEKLFF
V gene: TRBV3-1
clone size: few
J gene: TRBJ1-4

CDR3 protein: CASSKELWDPWDF
V gene: TRBV21-1
clone size: -
J gene: TRBJ2-7

CDR3 protein: CASSFTGPHRGGENTEAFF
V gene: TRBV27
clone size: many
J gene: TRBJ1-1

CDR3 protein: CASSLFTGQGADEQFF
V gene: TRBV12-3/TRBV12-4
clone size: -
J gene: TRBJ2-1

CDR3 protein: CSARLRGRAVGRTEAFF
V gene: TRBV20-1
clone size: few
J gene: TRBJ1-1

CDR3 protein: CASSPWGSSLNTGELFF
V gene: TRBV11-2
clone size: few
J gene: TRBJ2-2

CDR3 protein: CASSSGQGNEQFF
V gene: TRBV7-6
clone size: few
J gene: TRBJ2-1

CDR3 protein: CASSWGWTSGGTDTQYF
V gene: TRBV5-5
clone size: many
J gene: TRBJ2-3

CDR3 protein: CASSESGTAYEQYF
V gene: TRBV2
clone size: many
J gene: TRBJ2-7

CDR3 protein: CASSHSAGQPLEQYF
V gene: TRBV6-5
clone size: -
J gene: TRBJ2-7

CDR3 protein: CASSPSGEELFF
V gene: TRBV7-6
clone size: -
J gene: TRBJ1-4

CDR3 protein: CASSLGDRAHLRNEQFF
V gene: TRBV5-6
clone size: many
J gene: TRBJ2-1

CDR3 protein: CASSPAGTSYSYNEQFF
V gene: TRBV5-1
clone size: -
J gene: TRBJ2-1

CDR3 protein: CASSLAAGTQYF
V gene: TRBV7-9
clone size: -
J gene: TRBJ2-3

CDR3 protein: CASSLMRDAEAFF
V gene: TRBV7-8
clone size: -
J gene: TRBJ1-1

CDR3 protein: CAWSRQIYGYTF
V gene: TRBV30
clone size: -
J gene: TRBJ1-2